The 30 T cell receptor beta chains reported below all come from one sample, sequenced in a study of blood T cell repertoires in COVID-19. Assay used: immunoSEQ multiplex PCR; TCRdb lists only in-frame clones, some missing. The profile shows some 280,000 clones, roughly 85% of them singletons. Input material: peripheral blood. These receptors all stem from a woman in her thirties with active or convalescent COVID-19.

CDR3 in DNA: TGTGCCAGCAGCCACGGTCGGGACAGGGACCGCTATGGCTACACCTTC. Amino acid sequence: CASSHGRDRDRYGYTF. This chain uses TRBV11-2 with TRBJ1-2; 9 positions agree with TRBD1. The CDR3 covers 16 residues. Trimming removed 5 bases from V and 4 bases from J; junction bases left unmatched: 11. CDR1 SGHAT and CDR2 FQNNGV come from the germline V gene.

J is TRBJ2-5 and V is TRBV7-2, with TRBD1 identical over 7 bases. Trimming took 4 bases from V and 7 from J; bases not matched to a gene: 6. Germline lookup yields CDR1 SGHTA and CDR2 FQGNSA. This CDR3 is 13 amino acids long. The CDR3 region is CASSSTGTATQYF. The CDR3 DNA is TGTGCCAGCAGCTCGACAGGGACAGCGACCCAGTACTTC.

This chain uses TRBV2 with TRBJ2-7, with 9 bases matching TRBD1. Germline assignment: CDR1 SNHLY and CDR2 FYNNEI. This CDR3 has 13 amino acids. The junction had 9 bases not matched to a gene; V was cut back by 10 bases and J by 5 bases. DNA of the CDR3: TGTGCCATCAAAGGGACAGGGTCCCACGAGCAGTACTTC. Protein sequence: CAIKGTGSHEQYF.

Only a few counts were recorded for this clone. This sequence joins TRBV7-9 and TRBJ2-5, with D possibly TRBD1 on 6 matching bases. Trimming cost V 4 bases and J 9 bases, with 15 bases left between them. This CDR3 is built from 13 residues. Germline values: CDR1 SEHNR, CDR2 FQNEAQ (reference sequence). The CDR3, as DNA: TGTGCCAGCAGCTCGGGACATGGCGGAGCCCAGTACTTC. It translates to CASSSGHGGAQYF. The full variable domain, with the rest looked up from reference TRBV7-9 and TRBJ2-5, is DTGVSQNPRHKITKRGQNVTFRCDPISEHNRLYWYRQTLGQGPEFLTYFQNEAQLEKSRLLSDRFSAERPKGSFSTLEIQRTEQGDSAMYLCASSSGHGGAQYFGPGTRLLVL.

The genes are TRBV2 and TRBJ1-4, with 9 bases identical to TRBD1. The CDR3 is 14 residues long. Looked up from germline, CDR1 is SNHLY and CDR2 is FYNNEI. V trimming: 7 bases; J trimming: 8 bases; junction bases outside the gene matches: 8. CDR3 nucleotide sequence: TGTGCCAGCAAGCCGGACAGGGGAGGGGAAAAACTGTTTTTT. The encoded protein is CASKPDRGGEKLFF.

The DNA of the CDR3 is TGTGCCAGCAGCAAAGACCCCCAGTCGGGTCCCCGGCCCCAGCATTTT. Translated: CASSKDPQSGPRPQHF. V usage is TRBV21-1 and J usage is TRBJ1-5. TRBV21-1 is labeled a pseudogene. This CDR3 is 16 amino acids long.

This chain joins TRBV6-5 and TRBJ1-4; D is ambiguous. The CDR3 contains 14 residues. The V end lost 5 bases, the J end lost 5 bases, and 12 bases lay between the germline ends. Per germline, CDR1 MNHEY and CDR2 SVGAGI. Here the CDR3 DNA reads TGTGCCAGCAGTCGGACTGCTGACAATGAAAAACTGTTTTTT. Its protein product is CASSRTADNEKLFF.

The rearrangement uses TRBV23-1 and TRBJ1-4; TRBD1 agrees at 8 bases. TRBV23-1 is known as an ORF, though its function is uncertain. The ends lost 2 bases at V and 3 bases at J; junction bases unmatched: 5. This CDR3 comprises 16 residues. CDR3 DNA sequence: TGCGCCAGCAGTCAAACCAGGGGGCTTGCTAATGAAAAACTGTTTTTT. Protein product: CASSQTRGLANEKLFF.

In DNA form, the CDR3 reads TGTGCCAGCACCAGGCTCCACATCTATGGCTACACCTTC. Translation: CASTRLHIYGYTF. The chain joins TRBV28 to TRBJ1-2, with unresolved D. The CDR3 extends over 13 amino acids. Per germline, CDR1 MDHEN and CDR2 SYDVKM. Trimming removed 7 bases at V and 4 bases at J, with 13 bases between.

The rearrangement links TRBV6-6 to TRBJ1-6, with 7 nucleotides matching TRBD1. CDR3 length: 14 amino acids. The V gene's germline CDR1 is MNHNY and CDR2 SVGAGI (reference sequence). The J segment lost 7 bases and the V segment lost 6 bases, leaving 6 bases of the junction unmatched. The CDR3: CASSQGGSNSPLHF. The CDR3 DNA sequence: TGTGCCAGCAGCCAGGGGGGTTCGAATTCACCCCTCCACTTT.

The chain has TRBV28 and TRBJ2-5; no clear D. The CDR3 is made up of 14 amino acids. Trimming shortened V by 3 bases and J by 4 bases, and 12 bases separated the two germline ends. Germline assignment: CDR1 MDHEN and CDR2 SYDVKM. CDR3 sequence (DNA): TGTGCCAGCAGTTTTCGGTCATCTGGAGAGACCCAGTACTTC. Its translation is CASSFRSSGETQYF.

The V and J genes are TRBV6-6 and TRBJ2-3; perhaps TRBD2 as D (6 bases). The ends were cut back, 0 bases at V and 9 bases at J, with 7 bases in the middle. CDR1 and CDR2 from the germline V gene are MNHNY and SVGAGI (reference sequence). CDR3 length: 12 amino acids. CDR3 coding DNA: TGTGCCAGCAGTTACTCGGAGGGGACGCAGTATTTT. Translation gives CASSYSEGTQYF.

This chain connects TRBV15 to TRBJ1-1; 7 bases are shared with TRBD1. Trimming took 4 bases from V and 4 from J; bases not matched to a gene: 9. Germline CDR1 reads LNHNV; CDR2 reads YYDKDF (reference sequence). The CDR3 spans 15 residues. The chain's CDR3 is CATSTGQDAGTEAFF. CDR3 sequence (DNA): TGTGCCACCAGCACAGGACAGGATGCGGGCACTGAAGCTTTCTTT.

J is TRBJ2-3 and V is TRBV19; tentatively, D is TRBD2 (6 bases). CDR3 length equals 15 residues. Germline V gene data show CDR1 as LNHDA and CDR2 as SQIVND (reference sequence). V lost 5 bases to trimming and J lost 8 bases, with 20 bases between them. The CDR3 region has the DNA TGTGCCAGTAGTGGTCGGCCTATAGGGCGGGGTACGCAGTATTTT. This encodes CASSGRPIGRGTQYF.

In this sample, this clone turned up once. The chain has TRBV5-1 and TRBJ2-3; D gene unclear. The CDR3 contains 14 residues. Germline V gene data show CDR1 as SGHRS and CDR2 as YFSETQ. V lost 0 bases, J lost 4 bases, and 9 bases lay in between. The CDR3 DNA sequence: TGCGCCAGCAGCTTGGAAGGCCAGGCAGATACGCAGTATTTT. Amino acid sequence: CASSLEGQADTQYF.

CDR3 DNA: TGTGCCAGCAGCCAACTCTCAGCAGGGGGTGTTGATACCGCCAAAAACATTCAGTACTTC. Its protein product is CASSQLSAGGVDTAKNIQYF. The chain recombines TRBV3-1 (or the pseudogene TRBV3-2) with TRBJ2-4, with 7 bases matching TRBD1. Germline V lookup: CDR1 LGHDT, CDR2 YNNKEL (reference sequence). CDR3 length: 20 amino acids. V dropped 2 bases and J dropped 1; count of bases not matched to a gene: 17.

The chain couples TRBV2 to TRBJ1-5; 10 nucleotides match TRBD1. The J segment lost 5 bases and the V segment lost 5 bases, leaving 3 bases of the junction unmatched. CDR3 length equals 14 residues. Germline V lookup: CDR1 SNHLY, CDR2 FYNNEI. The CDR3 DNA reads as TGTGCCAGCAGTACCGGGACAGGGGATCAGCCCCAGCATTTT. Translating it yields CASSTGTGDQPQHF.

The chain is built from TRBV20-1 and TRBJ1-1; D might be TRBD1 (5 bases). The CDR3 loop spans 13 amino acids. Germline V gives CDR1 DFQATT, CDR2 SNEGSKA (reference sequence). Trimming stripped 3 bases from V and 8 bases from J, with 16 bases between. The CDR3: CSASSGFVWEAFF. DNA of the CDR3: TGCAGTGCTAGTTCAGGGTTCGTTTGGGAAGCTTTCTTT.

V is TRBV9 and J is TRBJ2-1, with D perhaps TRBD2 (5 bases). This CDR3 contains 12 residues. Germline V gene sequence: CDR1 SGDLS, CDR2 YYNGEE. V lost 8 bases, J lost 3 bases, and 9 bases lay in between. The CDR3 loop is CASRTVYNEQFF. The CDR3 region has the DNA TGTGCCAGTAGGACTGTCTACAATGAGCAGTTCTTC.

This clone was seen only a few times. The chain uses TRBV18 and TRBJ2-5, with D possibly matching TRBD2 (5 bases). The ends were cut back, 4 bases at V and 5 bases at J, with 11 bases in the middle. The CDR3 sequence is 13 residues long. Germline CDR1 KGHSH, CDR2 LQKENI. CDR3 bases: TGTGCCAGCTCACGGGGAGTTCGGGAGACCCAGTACTTC. Its translation: CASSRGVRETQYF.

This chain joins TRBV5-1 and TRBJ1-2; D gene unclear. Trimming pared 2 bases from V and 2 bases from J, leaving 13 bases between. The CDR3 runs 15 residues. Germline CDR1 SGHRS, CDR2 YFSETQ. The CDR3 coding sequence is TGCGCCAGCAGCTTAAGCGGGGTACGGAACTATGGCTACACCTTC. The encoded protein is CASSLSGVRNYGYTF.

This sequence joins TRBV18 and TRBJ2-7; 11 bases line up with TRBD1. The CDR3 length is 15 residues. In germline, CDR1 is KGHSH, CDR2 LQKENI. The V gene end was trimmed by 6 bases and the J gene end by 5 bases; junction bases not matched to a gene: 9. This CDR3 is CASSPTRTGGHEQYF. CDR3 coding DNA: TGTGCCAGCTCCCCAACCCGGACAGGGGGCCACGAGCAGTACTTC.

The V call is TRBV5-1, the J call TRBJ1-2; the D is unclear. V lost 0 bases and J lost 0, with 6 bases in between. The germline gives CDR1 SGHRS, CDR2 YFSETQ. CDR3 length equals 14 residues. CDR3 nucleotide sequence: TGCGCCAGCAGCTTGGGAGGGTCTAACTATGGCTACACCTTC. It translates to CASSLGGSNYGYTF.

The chain combines TRBV24-1 with TRBJ2-1; D may be TRBD1 (6 bases). Looked up from germline, CDR1 is KGHDR and CDR2 is SFDVKD. The CDR3 sequence is 17 residues long. V lost 4 bases and J 5 bases, leaving 20 bases between the germline ends. The CDR3 loop is CATSDPRTEIRNNEQFF. In nucleotides, the CDR3 is TGTGCCACCAGTGACCCCCGGACAGAGATTAGAAACAATGAGCAGTTCTTC.

This clone was picked up a small number of times. The chain combines TRBV5-3 with TRBJ1-5; tentatively, D is TRBD1 (6 bases). TRBV5-3 is an ORF, and what it does is uncertain. The CDR3 is 16 residues long. The V and J ends lost 4 bases and 5 bases respectively, with 19 bases between them. The CDR3 nucleotides read TGTGCCAGAAGCCCCGTCGAGGGACACAGGGATCAGCCCCAGCATTTT. Its translation is CARSPVEGHRDQPQHF.

The chain joins TRBV28 to TRBJ1-6, with 10 nucleotides matching TRBD1. Germline-derived CDR1 and CDR2 are MDHEN and SYDVKM. After removal of 6 bases from V and 10 bases from J, the junction contained 9 bases not matched to a gene. This CDR3 contains 15 residues. The CDR3 DNA reads as TGTGCCAGCAGCCGGACAGGGGGATATGTGTCACCCCTCCACTTT. This encodes CASSRTGGYVSPLHF.

V and J are TRBV28 and TRBJ2-7; a weak D match, TRBD2 (6 bases). Germline CDR1 is MDHEN and CDR2 is SYDVKM. Deletions cut 4 bases from V and 4 bases from J, with 17 bases between. This CDR3 comprises 15 residues. The DNA for the CDR3 is TGTGCCAGCAGTTCACCCCAGGCAGGGAGGTACGAGCAGTACTTC. It codes for CASSSPQAGRYEQYF.

The chain combines TRBV4-2 with TRBJ2-7; 8 nucleotides match TRBD1. Germline CDR1 is LGHNA and CDR2 is YNFKEQ. J gave up 0 bases and V 0 bases, and 1 base lay outside the gene matches. The CDR3 consists of 15 residues. The CDR3 bases are TGTGCCAGCAGCCAAGATACAGGGGGCTCCTACGAGCAGTACTTC. Its translation is CASSQDTGGSYEQYF.

The chain recombines TRBV5-4 with TRBJ2-1; the match to TRBD2 covers 9 bases. Germline trimming cut 3 bases from V and 6 bases from J; bases unmatched to any gene: 7. Germline V gene lookup returns CDR1 SGHNT and CDR2 YYREEE (reference sequence). CDR3 size: 15 residues. The DNA for the CDR3 is TGTGCCAGCAGCTCCCCCGGGACTAGCTTCAATGAGCAGTTCTTC. Protein product: CASSSPGTSFNEQFF.

With regard to this clone: This sample also contains other DNA sequences that code for the same CDR3. This sequence joins TRBV9 and TRBJ1-3; no clear D. Germline loops: CDR1 SGDLS, CDR2 YYNGEE. CDR3 length: 13 residues. Trimming removed 4 bases from V and 0 bases from J, with 5 bases in between. CDR3 amino acids: CASSPSSGNTIYF. The CDR3 DNA follows: TGTGCCAGCAGCCCGAGCTCTGGAAACACCATATATTTT.